The clone carrying this TCR beta chain showed up just a few times. Its antigen is not known. This specimen belongs to a study of T cells in localized non-small cell lung cancer. Study findings and constraints: Heterogeneity cannot be ruled out, as sequencing used one tumor region only. Clonality of T cells reached its maximum in uninvolved adjacent lung, surpassing tumor.

Germline CDR1 MGHRA, CDR2 YSYEKL. CDR3 size: 16 residues. The V and J ends lost 0 bases and 2 bases, in that order; junction bases with no gene match: 4. TCRdb's copy holds only in-frame clones and misses some; the assay was immunoSEQ multiplex PCR. The sample lists some 85,000 clones; around three quarters were seen once. The sequencing used PBMCs, collected before any cancer treatment. The rearrangement links TRBV4-1 to TRBJ2-1; 7 bases line up with TRBD1. The source is a man between 40 and 70 years old with stage II squamous cell lung carcinoma. CDR3 sequence (DNA): TGCGCCAGCAGCCAAGACGGACAGGCCACCTACAATGAGCAGTTCTTC. Its translation is CASSQDGQATYNEQFF.